This is a list of T cell receptor beta chains from one sample in a study of regulatory T cells in long-lasting Graves disease. TCRdb re-called the multiplex PCR reads with MiXCR, one entry per CDR3 protein. The profile shows 680,000 or so distinct CDR3 sequences, 16% of them singletons. These data also formed part of another study, on T cells in Graves' hyperthyroidism and ophthalmopathy.

Sequencing was performed on peripheral blood mononuclear cells (PBMCs), taken at new diagnosis, from a patient treated with antithyroid drugs. The receptor set was obtained from a woman aged 25 to 45 with Graves disease. Each CDR3 is given without its conserved first and last residue. A D gene is named only where the DNA matches it firmly.

TRBJ2-1,TRBV30,TRBD2,AWSEGLAGNEQF
TRBJ1-1,TRBV5-1,.,ASSLNGRDTEAF
TRBJ1-6,TRBV3-1,TRBD1,ASVGQHNSPLH
TRBJ1-2,TRBV10-3,.,AISEGTTARYT
TRBJ1-2,TRBV6-5,.,ASSYSRVYGYT
TRBJ1-5,TRBV30,.,AWSVQGGVQPQH
TRBJ2-1,TRBV28,TRBD1,ASSLTLFTETGVGNEQF
TRBJ2-5,TRBV27,.,ASSLVARRETQY
TRBJ1-5,TRBV19,.,ASSTGPNQPQH
TRBJ2-1,TRBV20-1,.,SAADRGRLAQEQF
TRBJ2-7,TRBV6-5,.,ASSYNGDYEQY
TRBJ1-1,TRBV27,.,ASSLGRGGVKNTEAF
TRBJ1-5,TRBV2,.,ASSAEVREPQH
TRBJ1-2,TRBV11-2,.,ASSPPTFRYT
TRBJ1-5,TRBV20-1,TRBD1,SARGPGGKPQH
TRBJ1-5,TRBV2,.,ASSKSGLSQPQH
TRBJ2-3,TRBV10-3,TRBD2,AISEREAPDTQY
TRBJ2-3,TRBV5-1,.,ASSKGPETDTQY
TRBJ2-7,TRBV3-1,.,ASSQDSGGRYEQY
TRBJ1-1,TRBV25-1,.,ASCGGQHTEAF
TRBJ2-7,TRBV28,.,ASSLPTGNWQY
TRBJ2-1,TRBV11-3,.,ASSESPNEQF
TRBJ2-1,TRBV15,TRBD2,ATSKREGREQF
TRBJ2-2,TRBV30,TRBD2,AGGQGLAGLNTGELF
TRBJ2-1,TRBV29-1,TRBD2,SVLTSGRAAEQF
TRBJ1-4,TRBV4-2,.,ASSQDPGQQNEKLF
TRBJ2-2,TRBV2,.,ASSEDSKSTGELF
TRBJ2-7,TRBV5-1,.,ASSSGFPSYGQY
TRBJ2-3,TRBV7-9,.,ASSLRPNTDTQY
TRBJ2-1,TRBV7-3,TRBD2,ASSLLAQVSNEQF
TRBJ2-1,TRBV12-3/TRBV12-4,TRBD2,ASSLVAGEVGGYEQF
TRBJ1-2,TRBV6-4,.,ASGTSGETTNYGYT
TRBJ2-1,TRBV11-2,.,ASSSLDSYNEQF
TRBJ2-3,TRBV20-1,TRBD2,SAPRAGGRDTQY
TRBJ2-7,TRBV12-3/TRBV12-4,.,ASSSLFPDYEQY
TRBJ2-6,TRBV5-1,.,ASTPSGANVLT
TRBJ2-2,TRBV5-1,TRBD2,ASSRIAGTNTGELF
TRBJ1-5,TRBV9,.,ASSVDEGLQPQH
TRBJ2-5,TRBV14,.,ASSRGSGSLYQETQY
TRBJ2-1,TRBV19,TRBD2,ASSRPGLATY
TRBJ1-5,TRBV28,TRBD1,ASSLRTGLTGQPQH
TRBJ1-5,TRBV20-1,TRBD1,SARDPGTGTRNQPQH
TRBJ2-2,TRBV27,.,ASRAGGTNTGELF
TRBJ1-5,TRBV2,.,ATQPTGLNHPQH
TRBJ1-2,TRBV18,.,ASSPKFQELYGYT
TRBJ2-7,TRBV27,.,ASSLEVGNSYEQY
TRBJ2-7,TRBV14,.,ASSRGPGEFYEQY
TRBJ2-3,TRBV20-1,TRBD2,SGGGGVRDTQY
TRBJ1-6,TRBV20-1,.,SARGPGAPLH
TRBJ2-7,TRBV7-2,TRBD2,ASSQGTSFTYEQY
TRBJ1-1,TRBV18,.,ASSLAGTGHTEAF
TRBJ2-3,TRBV7-2,TRBD1,ASLRQGASDTQY
TRBJ2-1,TRBV6-5,.,ASSYDKWNEQF
TRBJ1-4,TRBV28,TRBD1,ASSFSARGGEKLF